The rows below give T cell receptor beta chains drawn from one sample of a study of cytomegalovirus exposure and HLA in healthy donors. The assay was immunoSEQ multiplex PCR, and TCRdb's table has in-frame clones only and misses some. This table holds about 83,000 clones, roughly 76% found once. Sequenced: PBMCs. The receptor set was obtained from a woman aged 30 to 39 in good health and CMV-seronegative. The CDR3 runs from the conserved cysteine through the conserved F or W. D genes are given only for firm matches. Clone size is shown for a subset of rows, as once, few, many or a class of expanded clone.

-	TRBD1	TRBV5-1	TRBJ1-5	CASSLGTGGKGNQPQHF	TGCGCCAGCAGCTTGGGGACAGGGGGCAAGGGCAATCAGCCCCAGCATTTT
once	TRBD2	TRBV11-2	TRBJ2-1	CASSPKSGGLAIGENEQFF	TGTGCCAGCAGCCCAAAAAGCGGCGGACTAGCGATTGGGGAGAATGAGCAGTTCTTC
-	-	TRBV28	TRBJ1-3	CASSLPQGRGNTIYF	TGTGCCAGCAGTTTACCACAGGGACGAGGAAACACCATATATTTT
-	-	TRBV6-6	TRBJ2-1	CASSYGGEQFF	TGTGCCAGCAGTTATGGAGGTGAGCAGTTCTTC
-	TRBD1	TRBV5-1	TRBJ1-4	CASSWDSSEKLFF	TGCGCCAGCAGTTGGGACAGCAGTGAAAAACTGTTTTTT
-	-	TRBV7-9	TRBJ2-1	CASSLGTGLPNGEQFF	TGTGCCAGCAGCTTAGGTACAGGGCTGCCGAACGGTGAGCAGTTCTTC
-	-	TRBV2	TRBJ2-2	CASSELSGYTGELFF	TGTGCCAGCAGTGAGCTTAGCGGCTACACCGGGGAGCTGTTTTTT
-	TRBD2	TRBV19	TRBJ2-1	CASSIDLASGSYNEQFF	TGTGCCAGTAGTATAGATCTGGCTAGCGGATCTTACAATGAGCAGTTCTTC
-	TRBD1	TRBV6-1	TRBJ2-6	CASSGITGQSTGANVLTF	TGTGCCAGCAGTGGCATTACGGGACAGTCTACTGGGGCCAACGTCCTGACTTTC
-	-	TRBV27	TRBJ2-3	CASSLDFSSTDTQYF	TGTGCCAGCAGTTTAGACTTCTCTAGCACAGATACGCAGTATTTT
-	TRBD2	TRBV7-7	TRBJ2-7	CASSVGLGDEQYF	TGTGCTAGCAGCGTCGGACTAGGGGACGAGCAGTACTTC
-	TRBD1	TRBV7-3	TRBJ1-1	CASSLPRGRVSPEAFF	TGTGCCAGCAGCTTGCCGAGGGGGCGCGTTTCTCCTGAAGCTTTCTTT
-	TRBD1	TRBV5-1	TRBJ2-3	CASSPTGSDTQYF	TGCGCCAGCAGCCCGACAGGGTCAGATACGCAGTATTTT
-	-	TRBV19	TRBJ1-5	CASSIVGGQPQHF	TGTGCCAGTAGTATTGTCGGGGGTCAGCCCCAGCATTTT
-	-	TRBV7-8	TRBJ1-3	CASSLYLGNTIYF	TGTGCCAGCAGCTTATATTTGGGAAACACCATATATTTT
-	-	TRBV11-2	TRBJ1-4	CASSLGGFSGEKLFF	TGTGCCAGCAGCTTAGGCGGGTTCTCGGGTGAAAAACTGTTTTTT